This T cell receptor (beta chain) was obtained from a study of T cells in localized non-small cell lung cancer. Clones were read by immunoSEQ multiplex PCR, and TCRdb kept only the in-frame ones, dropping some. Of under 12,000 clones listed, 65% to 90% are singletons. Specimen: peripheral blood mononuclear cells, collected before any cancer treatment. This TCR came from a female donor of 60 years or more with stage II lung adenocarcinoma.

The CDR3 sequence is CASSLKMGSGSGTNRETQYF. Here the CDR3 DNA reads TGCGCCAGCAGCCTCAAGATGGGGTCGGGGTCGGGCACAAACAGAGAGACCCAGTACTTC. The chain has TRBV4-1 and TRBJ2-5; D possibly corresponds to TRBD2 (5 bases). This CDR3 region has 20 residues. The V end lost 4 bases, the J end lost 4 bases, and 31 bases lay between the germline ends. CDR1 MGHRA and CDR2 YSYEKL come from the germline V gene.